Shown below are 18 T cell receptor beta chains from a single sample sequenced in a study of blood T cell repertoires in COVID-19 (dated by TCRdb to the early 2020s). The library was generated by the immunoSEQ multiplex PCR assay. TCRdb mirrors the immuneACCESS table, restricted to in-frame sequences. Some clones are absent from its copies; in checked studies, under half trace to an unresolved V gene, and the reason for the others is unknown. The sample table contains about 68,000 clones; only one count was recorded for around 90% of them. The ten largest clones capture approximately 7% of the sample. Sequencing was carried out using peripheral blood. The receptors stem from a man between 35 and 55 years old with COVID-19, enrolled during active disease.

This chain uses TRBV4-1 with TRBJ2-3; D is possibly TRBD1 (5 bases). V lost 3 bases and J 6 bases, leaving 13 bases between the germline ends. CDR1 and CDR2 from the germline V gene are MGHRA and YSYEKL. This CDR3 is built from 14 residues. In nucleotides, the CDR3 is TGCGCCAGCAGCCAGGGGCACAGCGTGGATACGCAGTATTTT. It encodes CASSQGHSVDTQYF.

J is TRBJ2-5 and V is TRBV10-3; 7 bases map to TRBD1. From germline, CDR1 is ENHRY and CDR2 SYGVKD. Germline trimming cut 6 bases from V and 7 bases from J; bases unmatched to any gene: 11. The CDR3 has 14 amino acids. The CDR3 reads CAIRGQDSTGTQYF. In DNA, the CDR3 is TGTGCCATCAGAGGACAGGACTCAACGGGGACCCAGTACTTC.

This clone was seen a few times. The V call is TRBV5-6, the J call TRBJ2-5, with D maybe TRBD2 (5 bases). This CDR3 is 14 amino acids long. Trimming stripped 0 bases from V and 4 bases from J, with 10 bases between. The germline gives CDR1 SGHDT, CDR2 YYEEEE. For the CDR3, the DNA is TGTGCCAGCAGCTTGGGGGCTAGCCCAGAGACCCAGTACTTC. Encoded protein: CASSLGASPETQYF.

The CDR3 sequence is CASSQVTEEQFF. As DNA, the CDR3 is TGTGCCAGCAGCCAAGTTACAGAAGAGCAGTTCTTC. This chain uses TRBV4-2 with TRBJ2-1, with D uncertain. The CDR3 length is 12 residues. Trimming stripped 1 base from V and 10 bases from J, with 8 bases between. Looked up from germline, CDR1 is LGHNA and CDR2 is YNFKEQ.

The chain employs TRBV18 and TRBJ2-1; 8 bases map to TRBD1. V gave up 4 bases and J gave up 0 bases; unmatched junction bases: 2. Germline V gene lookup returns CDR1 KGHSH and CDR2 LQKENI. The CDR3 extends over 15 amino acids. The CDR3 sequence is CASSRGQASYNEQFF. The CDR3 DNA sequence: TGTGCCAGCTCACGGGGACAGGCCTCCTACAATGAGCAGTTCTTC.

The chain combines TRBV19 with TRBJ1-5; unclear D gene. The CDR3 loop spans 14 amino acids. The germline gives CDR1 LNHDA, CDR2 SQIVND (reference sequence). V was shortened by 7 bases and J by 4 bases, with 14 bases between the two germline ends. The CDR3 sequence: CASTPEGWNQPQHF. CDR3 DNA: TGTGCCAGTACCCCGGAGGGTTGGAATCAGCCCCAGCATTTT.

The J gene is TRBJ1-5, the V gene TRBV3-1 (or the pseudogene TRBV3-2); TRBD1 agrees at 7 bases. CDR1 LGHDT and CDR2 YNNKEL come from the germline V gene (reference sequence). The CDR3 is 15 residues long. The junction had 4 bases not matched to a gene; V was cut back by 1 base and J by 4 bases. The CDR3 DNA reads as TGTGCCAGCAGCCAAGGAGGGGGCGAAAATCAGCCCCAGCATTTT. This codes for CASSQGGGENQPQHF.

About this clone: The identical CDR3 is also encoded by other nucleotide sequences in the sample. V gene TRBV5-4 combines with J gene TRBJ1-2; D is uncertain. Germline V gene data show CDR1 as SGHNT and CDR2 as YYREEE (reference sequence). This CDR3 has 16 residues. The V end was cut by 5 bases, the J end by 1 base, with 18 bases between. The CDR3 DNA sequence: TGTGCCAGCAGATCTGGAACAGTAGAACTTAACTATGGCTACACCTTC. This encodes CASRSGTVELNYGYTF.

V gene TRBV5-4 combines with J gene TRBJ2-3; 8 bases are shared with TRBD2. Germline V gene data show CDR1 as SGHNT and CDR2 as YYREEE (reference sequence). V trimming: 4 bases; J trimming: 2 bases; junction bases outside the gene matches: 6. The CDR3 sequence is 15 residues long. The CDR3 coding sequence is TGTGCCAGCAGCCCGAGCGGGGGTATCACAGATACGCAGTATTTT. Its translation: CASSPSGGITDTQYF.

The chain couples TRBV6-6 to TRBJ1-1; D gene unclear. This CDR3 region has 12 residues. CDR1 is MNHNY, CDR2 SVGAGI, per germline (reference sequence). V shed 6 bases and J shed 7 bases, with 12 bases lying between them. The CDR3, as DNA: TGTGCCAGCAGATCAGGCAGCTATGAAGCTTTCTTT. Its translation: CASRSGSYEAFF.

This chain connects TRBV3-1 (or the pseudogene TRBV3-2) to TRBJ2-6; D uncertain. Germline assignment: CDR1 LGHDT and CDR2 YNNKEL (reference sequence). V dropped 7 bases and J dropped 2 bases, with 12 bases sitting between them. The CDR3 totals 15 residues. Here the CDR3 reads CASTTAETGANVLTF. The CDR3 nucleotides read TGTGCCAGCACCACAGCAGAAACTGGGGCCAACGTCCTGACTTTC.

This chain connects TRBV5-1 to TRBJ1-1; D ambiguous. Trimming took off 4 bases at V and 3 bases at J, with 13 bases between the two ends. CDR1 and CDR2 (germline): SGHRS, YFSETQ. This CDR3 is built from 14 residues. The CDR3 DNA reads as TGCGCCAGCAGCGGAGGCGGTTGGGACACTGAAGCTTTCTTT. Translating it yields CASSGGGWDTEAFF.

This clone has only a few counts. The chain has TRBV9 and TRBJ1-5, with D unresolved. The V gene's germline CDR1 is SGDLS and CDR2 YYNGEE. The CDR3 consists of 10 residues. Between the trimmed V and J ends, which lost 7 bases and 8 bases, there was a span of 7 bases. CDR3: CASDLEPQHF. The CDR3 DNA is TGTGCCAGCGACTTGGAGCCCCAGCATTTT.

The chain joins TRBV5-1 to TRBJ2-2; maybe TRBD1 (5 bases). Trimming cost V 5 bases and J 4 bases, with 18 bases left between them. CDR3 length: 16 amino acids. Germline V CDR1 and CDR2: SGHRS, YFSETQ. Here the CDR3 reads CASSPGAPGSTGELFF. The CDR3 region has the DNA TGCGCCAGCAGTCCCGGCGCCCCAGGGTCCACCGGGGAGCTGTTTTTT.

The V and J genes are TRBV30 and TRBJ1-2, with D possibly being TRBD1 (5 bases). With 1 base removed from V and 4 bases from J, the gap between germline ends came to 10 bases. The CDR3 runs to 13 residues. Germline V gene data show CDR1 as GTSNPN and CDR2 as SVGIG (reference sequence). The CDR3 DNA sequence: TGTGCCTGGAGTGCCCAGGGTCTCTATGGCTACACCTTC. It encodes CAWSAQGLYGYTF.

The chain joins TRBV10-3 to TRBJ1-2; TRBD1 aligns across 11 bases. The CDR3 runs to 16 residues. With 6 bases clipped from V and 0 bases from J, the junction kept 6 bases outside the gene matches. The V gene's germline CDR1 is ENHRY and CDR2 SYGVKD. The CDR3 nucleotides are TGTGCCATCAGCACCGGGACAGGGGGAGCTAACTATGGCTACACCTTC. Its protein product is CAISTGTGGANYGYTF.

The chain uses TRBV6-1 and TRBJ1-2, with 7 bases matching TRBD1. The ends lost 4 bases at V and 4 bases at J; junction bases unmatched: 12. The CDR3 is made up of 16 amino acids. Germline assignment: CDR1 MNHNS and CDR2 SASEGT. The CDR3 DNA follows: TGTGCCAGCAGTGCGGACAGGAGGTTGATGCTCTATGGCTACACCTTC. This gives the protein CASSADRRLMLYGYTF.

The chain's CDR3 is CASSLQGSTNYGYTF. DNA for the CDR3: TGTGCCAGCAGTTTACAGGGCTCGACTAACTATGGCTACACCTTC. The J gene is TRBJ1-2, the V gene TRBV2; tentative D call: TRBD1 (6 bases). In germline, CDR1 is SNHLY, CDR2 FYNNEI. The V gene lost 5 bases and the J gene lost 0 bases, with 13 bases spanning the gap. CDR3 length: 15 amino acids.